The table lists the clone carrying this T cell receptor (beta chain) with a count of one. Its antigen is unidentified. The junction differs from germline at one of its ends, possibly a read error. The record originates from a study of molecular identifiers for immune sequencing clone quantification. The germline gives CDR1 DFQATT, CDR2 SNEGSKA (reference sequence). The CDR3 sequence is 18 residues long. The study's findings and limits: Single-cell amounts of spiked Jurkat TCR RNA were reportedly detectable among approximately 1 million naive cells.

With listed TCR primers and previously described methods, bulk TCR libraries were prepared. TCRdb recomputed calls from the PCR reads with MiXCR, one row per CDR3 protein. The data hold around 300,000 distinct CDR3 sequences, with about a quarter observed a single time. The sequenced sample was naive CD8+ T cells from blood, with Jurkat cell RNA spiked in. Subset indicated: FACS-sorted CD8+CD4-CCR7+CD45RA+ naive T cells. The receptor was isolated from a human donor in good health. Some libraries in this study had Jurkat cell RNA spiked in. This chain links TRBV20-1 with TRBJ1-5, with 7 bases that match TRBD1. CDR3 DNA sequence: TGCAGTACTAGAGCGGGACAGTTCTTCGAAGTGGGCAATCAGCCCCAGCATTTT. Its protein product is CSTRAGQFFEVGNQPQHF.